This T cell receptor (beta chain) came from a study of cytomegalovirus exposure and HLA in healthy donors. The PCR made use of 60 Vbeta and 13 Jbeta primers. The assay was immunoSEQ multiplex PCR, and TCRdb's table has in-frame clones only and misses some. The sample records tens of thousands of clones, around 80% being singletons. A word on this clone: Its antigen is still unknown.

From germline, CDR1 is SEHNR and CDR2 FQNEAQ (reference sequence). The CDR3 covers 13 residues. With 9 bases removed from V and 2 bases from J, the gap between germline ends came to 11 bases. Study-wide findings and caveats: Later analysis reportedly placed an Asian-associated ancestry cluster below the roughly 690-donor mean in N-insertions.

This receptor was obtained from a male donor in good health and CMV-seropositive. The specimen was PBMCs. V usage is TRBV7-9 and J usage is TRBJ2-1; TRBD1 might be the D (5 bases). The CDR3 region is CASTGDPYNEQFF. CDR3 coding DNA: TGTGCCAGTACAGGTGACCCCTACAATGAGCAGTTCTTC.